The clone carrying this TCR beta chain was counted only a few times. The sample belongs to a study of identical twins. Template switching created a universal primer site, and the cDNA included unique molecular identifiers. Each CDR3 protein gets one entry after TCRdb re-called the 5' RACE reads with MiXCR. Seen here are hundreds of thousands of distinct CDR3 sequences, approximately 6.1% observed once, and the top ten hold under 2%. Germline V gene lookup returns CDR1 SGHRS and CDR2 YFSETQ. This CDR3 has 14 residues. V dropped 0 bases and J dropped 3 bases, with 10 bases sitting between them. V is TRBV5-1 and J is TRBJ2-7; maybe TRBD1 (6 bases). The sequence was obtained from a man younger than 35 in good health. Input material: naive T cells sorted from blood. DNA of the CDR3: TGCGCCAGCAGCTTGGAAAAGGGGGACTACGAGCAGTACTTC. This codes for CASSLEKGDYEQYF.